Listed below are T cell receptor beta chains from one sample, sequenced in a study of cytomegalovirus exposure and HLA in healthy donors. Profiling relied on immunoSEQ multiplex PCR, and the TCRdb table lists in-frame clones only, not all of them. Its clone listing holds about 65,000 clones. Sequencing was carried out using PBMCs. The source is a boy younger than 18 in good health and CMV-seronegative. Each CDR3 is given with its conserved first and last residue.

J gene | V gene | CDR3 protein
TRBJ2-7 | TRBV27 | CASSRGDRASGGEQYF
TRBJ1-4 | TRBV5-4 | CASSRGGGGEKLFF
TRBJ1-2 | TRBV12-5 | CASGLGQARFSGYTF
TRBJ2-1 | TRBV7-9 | CASRDSGRGGNEQFF
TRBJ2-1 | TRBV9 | CASSVSGGAANEQFF
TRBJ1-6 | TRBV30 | CAWESSYNSPLHF
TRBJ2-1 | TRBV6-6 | CASSYYRANEQFF
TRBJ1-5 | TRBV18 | CASSPAGFSNQPQHF
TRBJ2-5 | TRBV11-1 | CASSRQNQETQYF
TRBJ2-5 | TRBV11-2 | CASSRDRFVETQYF
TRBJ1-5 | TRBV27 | CASSPIGGSNQPQHF
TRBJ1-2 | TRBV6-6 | CASSLGQWQFNYGYTF
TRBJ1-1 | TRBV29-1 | CSVDKTGQRTEAFF
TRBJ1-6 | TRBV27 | CASSPRGDSPLHF
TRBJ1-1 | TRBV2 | CAGEIGQGWTGGAFF
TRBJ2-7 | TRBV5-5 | CASSLGTGRGISYEQYF
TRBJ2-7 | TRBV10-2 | CASRVSELLAYEQYF
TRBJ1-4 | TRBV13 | CASSPRKAGSEKLFF
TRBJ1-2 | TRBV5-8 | CASSREYGYTF
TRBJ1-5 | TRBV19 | CASRRDRGHDQPQHF
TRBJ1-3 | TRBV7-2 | CASSLVGSSHHRSGNTIYF
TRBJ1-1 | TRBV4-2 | CASSLGQSNTEAFF
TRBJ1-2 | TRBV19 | CASTNLWNIAGGAAYGYTF
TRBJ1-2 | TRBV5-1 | CASSATGSNYGYTF